This is a list of T cell receptor beta chains from one sample in a study of blood T cell repertoires in COVID-19. TCRdb's copy holds only in-frame clones and misses some; the assay was immunoSEQ multiplex PCR. The sample includes about 26,000 clones, approximately 66% of them seen just once. Sequencing was done on a sample of peripheral blood. These receptor sequences come from a man in his sixties with active or convalescent COVID-19. The CDR3 runs from the conserved cysteine through the conserved F or W. D genes are given only for firm matches. Clone size is given for some rows only: seen once, a few or many times, or a class if the clone is expanded.

J,size,V,D,CDR3,DNA
TRBJ2-6,NA,TRBV18,TRBD1,CASSQLGQGQAGANVLTF,TGTGCCAGCTCACAACTGGGACAGGGGCAGGCTGGGGCCAACGTCCTGACTTTC
TRBJ1-1,NA,TRBV4-1,TRBD1,CASSPRDRTMNTEAFF,TGCGCCAGCAGCCCGCGGGACAGAACCATGAACACTGAAGCTTTCTTT
TRBJ1-6,NA,TRBV27,NA,CASSLWVQGNNSPLHF,TGTGCCAGCAGTTTATGGGTCCAGGGAAATAATTCACCCCTCCACTTT
TRBJ1-4,NA,TRBV10-3,TRBD1,CAISGNRGDNEKLFF,TGTGCCATCAGTGGGAACAGGGGGGATAATGAAAAACTGTTTTTT
TRBJ2-7,NA,TRBV28,TRBD2,CASTHRASGRSREQYF,TGTGCCAGCACCCATCGGGCTAGCGGGAGAAGCCGCGAGCAGTACTTC
TRBJ2-3,NA,TRBV7-8,TRBD2,CASSLGMGLASYTQYF,TGTGCCAGCAGCTTAGGGATGGGACTAGCTTCCTATACGCAGTATTTT
TRBJ1-1,NA,TRBV6-5,TRBD1,CASSYSGTVSPRGAFF,TGTGCCAGCAGTTACTCGGGGACAGTTTCCCCCAGAGGAGCTTTCTTT
TRBJ2-7,NA,TRBV5-5,NA,CASRGDPGSYEQYF,TGTGCCAGCAGAGGCGATCCGGGGTCTTACGAGCAGTACTTC
TRBJ1-4,once,TRBV10-2,NA,CASGGGTNEKLFF,TGCGCCAGTGGTGGGGGGACTAATGAAAAACTGTTTTTT
TRBJ1-2,NA,TRBV5-1,TRBD1,CASSLSPGQGHLYGYTF,TGCGCCAGCAGCCTTTCCCCGGGACAGGGACACCTCTATGGCTACACCTTC
TRBJ1-2,few,TRBV20-1,NA,CSASDVEDYGYTF,TGCAGTGCTAGTGATGTGGAGGACTATGGCTACACCTTC
TRBJ1-2,few,TRBV19,NA,CASSMPVYGYTF,TGTGCCAGTAGTATGCCAGTCTATGGCTACACCTTC
TRBJ2-7,NA,TRBV4-2,TRBD1,CASSLGQGNEQYF,TGTGCCAGCAGCCTGGGACAGGGGAACGAGCAGTACTTC
TRBJ2-7,NA,TRBV6-1,NA,CASSEGSLILAYEQYF,TGTGCCAGCAGTGAGGGCAGCTTAATTTTGGCCTACGAGCAGTACTTC
TRBJ2-7,NA,TRBV7-6,NA,CASSFRQAQYF,TGTGCCAGCAGCTTCCGGCAGGCTCAGTACTTC
TRBJ2-7,NA,TRBV11-2,NA,CASSSSGLDEQYF,TGTGCCAGCAGCTCGTCGGGACTTGATGAGCAGTACTTC
TRBJ2-6,NA,TRBV5-4,NA,CASSSLLSGANVLTF,TGTGCCAGCAGCTCCTTACTCTCTGGGGCCAACGTCCTGACTTTC
TRBJ1-5,NA,TRBV12-3/TRBV12-4,TRBD1,CASSGQGHQPQHF,TGTGCCAGCAGTGGACAGGGGCATCAGCCCCAGCATTTT
TRBJ1-2,NA,TRBV27,TRBD1,CASSYRGGPGGYTF,TGTGCCAGCAGTTACAGGGGGGGACCCGGTGGCTACACCTTC
TRBJ2-7,NA,TRBV30,TRBD1,CAWKTGLNEQYF,TGTGCCTGGAAGACAGGGTTGAACGAGCAGTACTTC
TRBJ2-7,NA,TRBV3-1/TRBV3-2,TRBD1,CASRGQGNEQYF,TGTGCCTCCCGGGGACAGGGGAACGAGCAGTACTTC
TRBJ1-3,once,TRBV7-9,NA,CASSHTLGVGNTIYF,TGTGCCAGCAGCCATACCCTAGGGGTTGGAAACACCATATATTTT
TRBJ2-6,NA,TRBV10-3,NA,CAISVGPIAGANVLTF,TGTGCCATCAGTGTGGGCCCGATCGCTGGGGCCAACGTCCTGACTTTC
TRBJ2-3,NA,TRBV6-4,NA,CASSDARTWRTDTQYF,TGTGCCAGCAGTGACGCACGGACTTGGCGCACAGATACGCAGTATTTT
TRBJ1-2,medium-sized,TRBV6-1,NA,CASSEATDGYGYTF,TGTGCCAGCAGTGAAGCCACAGACGGATATGGCTACACCTTC
TRBJ1-5,NA,TRBV18,NA,CASSPPSGTSRRNQPQHF,TGTGCCAGCTCACCACCCAGCGGGACATCAAGGCGCAATCAGCCCCAGCATTTT
TRBJ2-2,NA,TRBV7-2,NA,CASSLVFGQPTGELFF,TGTGCCAGCAGCTTAGTTTTCGGACAACCCACCGGGGAGCTGTTTTTT
TRBJ2-1,NA,TRBV2,TRBD2,CASSGGGLSYNEQFF,TGTGCCAGCAGCGGGGGGGGGCTCTCCTACAATGAGCAGTTCTTC
TRBJ2-3,NA,TRBV4-1,TRBD2,CASSLPPGPREGRTDTQYF,TGCGCCAGCAGCCTCCCACCCGGCCCGCGGGAGGGCCGCACAGATACGCAGTATTTT
TRBJ2-5,NA,TRBV5-4,TRBD1,CASSLDDRGLEETQYF,TGTGCCAGCAGCTTGGACGACAGGGGTCTGGAGGAGACCCAGTACTTC
TRBJ2-7,NA,TRBV6-5,TRBD1,CASRLGQGDYEQYF,TGTGCCAGCAGGCTCGGACAGGGGGACTACGAGCAGTACTTC
TRBJ2-5,NA,TRBV5-1,NA,CASSLGVARTLRGQETQYF,TGCGCCAGCAGCCTTGGGGTTGCCAGGACCCTAAGGGGCCAAGAGACCCAGTACTTC
TRBJ1-2,NA,TRBV19,NA,CASSNRGYGYTF,TGTGCCAGTAGTAATAGGGGCTATGGCTACACCTTC
TRBJ2-7,NA,TRBV19,TRBD2,CASSKTSGRANQNEQYF,TGTGCCAGTAGTAAGACTAGCGGGAGGGCCAATCAGAACGAGCAGTACTTC
TRBJ2-7,NA,TRBV7-3,TRBD1,CASSLTGGIGEQYF,TGTGCCAGCAGCTTAACAGGGGGCATCGGCGAGCAGTACTTC
TRBJ2-2,NA,TRBV6-6,NA,CASSYSSRYTGELFF,TGTGCCAGCAGTTACTCGTCGCGTTACACCGGGGAGCTGTTTTTT
TRBJ1-2,NA,TRBV7-2,NA,CASSLGRKLGYTF,TGTGCCAGCAGCTTAGGTAGAAAATTAGGCTACACCTTC
TRBJ2-1,NA,TRBV5-1,TRBD2,CASSFGTSGGPYNEQFF,TGCGCCAGCAGCTTTGGGACTAGCGGGGGGCCTTACAATGAGCAGTTCTTC
TRBJ2-1,once,TRBV29-1,TRBD2,CSVQRLAFKVF,TGCAGCGTTCAGCGACTAGCCTTTAAGGTCTTC
TRBJ2-3,NA,TRBV1,NA,CTSSQVSLAGLLADTQYF,TGCACCAGCAGCCAAGTAAGTCTAGCCGGGTTGTTAGCAGATACGCAGTATTTT
TRBJ2-5,NA,TRBV6-1,TRBD1,CASSEWGTAGKETQYF,TGTGCCAGCAGTGAATGGGGGACAGCAGGGAAAGAGACCCAGTACTTC
TRBJ1-2,NA,TRBV30,TRBD1,CAWTNRGKVYGYTF,TGTGCCTGGACTAACAGGGGAAAAGTCTATGGCTACACCTTC
TRBJ1-2,few,TRBV11-2,TRBD1,CASSPDRVDYGYTF,TGTGCCAGCAGCCCGGACAGGGTTGACTATGGCTACACCTTC
TRBJ2-7,once,TRBV6-5,NA,CASSYPVQGTYEQYF,TGTGCCAGCAGTTACCCCGTCCAGGGGACCTACGAGCAGTACTTC
TRBJ1-2,NA,TRBV6-5,NA,CASSLRGNGYTF,TGTGCCAGCAGCCTTCGGGGTAATGGCTACACCTTC
TRBJ2-1,NA,TRBV2,TRBD2,CASSALAGLGNEQFF,TGTGCCAGCAGCGCACTAGCGGGATTGGGGAATGAGCAGTTCTTC
TRBJ2-7,NA,TRBV10-3,TRBD2,CAITSGRGYEQYF,TGTGCCATCACGAGCGGGAGGGGTTACGAGCAGTACTTC
TRBJ1-5,NA,TRBV4-1,NA,CASSQAPGNQPQHF,TGCGCCAGCAGCCAAGCTCCGGGCAATCAGCCCCAGCATTTT
TRBJ1-2,NA,TRBV6-5,NA,CASRLTGGDGYTF,TGTGCCAGCAGGCTAACGGGGGGCGACGGCTACACCTTC
TRBJ2-7,once,TRBV28,TRBD2,CASSKAGGVSYEQYF,TGTGCCAGCAGTAAAGCGGGGGGGGTCTCCTACGAGCAGTACTTC
TRBJ2-5,NA,TRBV9,NA,CASSVGGGETQYF,TGTGCCAGCAGCGTAGGTGGGGGCGAGACCCAGTACTTC
TRBJ1-5,NA,TRBV19,TRBD1,CASSIDPDRGPQPQHF,TGTGCCAGTAGTATAGACCCGGACAGGGGGCCTCAGCCCCAGCATTTT
TRBJ1-1,NA,TRBV29-1,NA,CSAWALNTEAFF,TGCAGCGCGTGGGCCCTGAACACTGAAGCTTTCTTT